One sample yielded the 2 T cell receptor beta chains listed below, sequenced in a study of T-cell memory formation after mild COVID-19. Each CDR3 protein gets one entry after TCRdb re-called the 5' RACE reads with MiXCR. The sample contains under 300,000 distinct CDR3 sequences, more than 15% of which appear only once. Specimen: PBMCs or a T cell subset sorted from them (not recorded which). These receptors were collected from a man aged 18 to 35 who had mild COVID-19 (a few samples of this study predate the infection). Cell type and time point are not known.

This clonotype was picked up a small number of times. The V call is TRBV7-8, the J call TRBJ1-1; D gene uncertain. Trimming shortened V by 3 bases and J by 0 bases, and 11 bases separated the two germline ends. Germline V gene lookup returns CDR1 SGHVS and CDR2 FQNEAQ. The CDR3 has 15 residues. CDR3 region: CASSFTRTLNTEAFF. The CDR3 DNA follows: TGTGCCAGCAGCTTTACTCGTACATTGAACACTGAAGCTTTCTTT.

This clonotype was counted between two and nine times. The rearrangement joins TRBV5-6 to TRBJ2-1, with a tentative D call TRBD2 (6 bases). V gave up 1 base and J gave up 4 bases, with 12 bases separating them. CDR3 length: 15 residues. Germline CDR1 reads SGHDT; CDR2 reads YYEEEE. In nucleotides, the CDR3 is TGTGCCAGCAGCTTGCAGGGACTCTTATACAATGAGCAGTTCTTC. As protein: CASSLQGLLYNEQFF.